The 9 T cell receptor beta chains in this list originate from one sample, sequenced in a study of beta chain features in type 1 diabetes. Study-wide points: There was a moderate but significant shortening of TCRB CDR3s in all four CD4+ subsets of Type 1 diabetes patients.

No antigen has been assigned to these receptors. Of the isolated RNA, all was reverse transcribed, and so the sequenced material was expressed TCRB transcripts. The assay was immunoSEQ multiplex PCR, and TCRdb's table has in-frame clones only and misses some. In the table there are under 300,000 clones, about a fifth of which are singletons. The sample consisted of naive CD4+ T cells from blood. These receptors were collected from a woman aged 35 to 49 with type 1 diabetes.

The table lists this clone with a few counts. The chain uses TRBV19 and TRBJ2-1, with D perhaps TRBD2 (6 bases). Germline CDR1 reads LNHDA; CDR2 reads SQIVND (reference sequence). The ends were cut back, 6 bases at V and 8 bases at J, with 20 bases in the middle. The CDR3 spans 15 residues. The CDR3 nucleotides read TGTGCCAGTAGCCCCTCACGGGAGTGGGGCGATGAGCAGTTCTTC. This gives the protein CASSPSREWGDEQFF.

The gene calls are TRBV10-3 and TRBJ1-1; D gene uncertain. Per germline, CDR1 ENHRY and CDR2 SYGVKD. V lost 3 bases and J 5 bases, leaving 19 bases between the germline ends. This CDR3 has 16 amino acids. CDR3 protein: CAISDPLGRIGTEAFF. For the CDR3, the DNA is TGTGCCATCAGTGACCCCCTCGGGAGGATCGGAACTGAAGCTTTCTTT.

This clone was counted a few times. The chain employs TRBV5-4 and TRBJ2-6; the match to TRBD1 covers 8 bases. The ends lost 6 bases at V and 0 bases at J; junction bases unmatched: 8. Germline assignment: CDR1 SGHNT and CDR2 YYREEE (reference sequence). The CDR3 covers 17 residues. CDR3: CASIRTGSPSGANVLTF. For the CDR3, the DNA is TGTGCCAGCATTAGGACAGGGTCACCCTCTGGGGCCAACGTCCTGACTTTC.

V and J are TRBV29-1 and TRBJ1-1; no clear D gene. The CDR3 extends over 11 amino acids. V was trimmed by 3 bases and J by 1 base, leaving 3 bases between them. Germline CDR1 reads SQVTM; CDR2 reads ANQGSEA. Here the CDR3 reads CSVEANTEAFF. The DNA of the CDR3 is TGCAGCGTTGAGGCGAACACTGAAGCTTTCTTT.

This chain links TRBV28 with TRBJ1-6, with TRBD1 matching over 8 bases. This CDR3 is built from 14 residues. Germline V gene data show CDR1 as MDHEN and CDR2 as SYDVKM. V dropped 7 bases and J dropped 10; count of bases not matched to a gene: 9. For the CDR3, the DNA is TGTGCCAGCATCTCGGACAGGGTCTTCTCACCCCTCCACTTT. Amino acids: CASISDRVFSPLHF.

The chain recombines TRBV28 with TRBJ1-2, with 9 positions matching TRBD1. Germline values: CDR1 MDHEN, CDR2 SYDVKM. V gave up 2 bases and J gave up 6 bases; unmatched junction bases: 7. This CDR3 is built from 15 residues. The CDR3 region is CASSLVTGTGNGYTF. The CDR3 DNA reads as TGTGCCAGCAGTTTAGTAACCGGGACAGGGAATGGCTACACCTTC.

CDR3 protein: CASSSQSEAFF. The CDR3 nucleotides read TGCGCCAGCAGCTCTCAGTCTGAAGCTTTCTTT. J is TRBJ1-1 and V is TRBV5-1; no clear D. Trimming took off 3 bases at V and 6 bases at J, with 6 bases between the two ends. The CDR3 totals 11 residues. Germline V lookup: CDR1 SGHRS, CDR2 YFSETQ.

The V call is TRBV7-2, the J call TRBJ2-3, with D tentatively TRBD1 (5 bases). CDR1 SGHTA and CDR2 FQGNSA come from the germline V gene. V was shortened by 1 base and J by 1 base, with 9 bases between the two germline ends. The CDR3 sequence is 15 residues long. CDR3 sequence reads: CASSLVQTGTDTQYF. The CDR3 DNA reads TGTGCCAGCAGCTTAGTTCAGACAGGCACAGATACGCAGTATTTT.

For this clone: Other DNA sequences in this sample translate to the same CDR3. The genes are TRBV29-1 and TRBJ2-7; D uncertain. The germline gives CDR1 SQVTM, CDR2 ANQGSEA. The CDR3 totals 11 residues. V was pared by 4 bases and J by 4 bases, with 8 bases between. CDR3 sequence reads: CSVASSYEQYF. The CDR3 nucleotides are TGCAGCGTTGCGTCGTCTTACGAGCAGTACTTC.